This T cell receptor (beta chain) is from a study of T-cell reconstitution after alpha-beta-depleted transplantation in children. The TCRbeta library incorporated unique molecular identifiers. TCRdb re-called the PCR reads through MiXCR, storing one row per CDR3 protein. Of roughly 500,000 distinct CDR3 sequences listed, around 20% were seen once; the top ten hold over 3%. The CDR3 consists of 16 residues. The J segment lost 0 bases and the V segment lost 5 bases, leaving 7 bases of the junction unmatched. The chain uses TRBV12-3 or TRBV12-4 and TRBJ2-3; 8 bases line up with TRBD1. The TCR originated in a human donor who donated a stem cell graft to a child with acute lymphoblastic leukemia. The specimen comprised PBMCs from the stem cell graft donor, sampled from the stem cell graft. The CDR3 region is CASSPWDRFSTDTQYF. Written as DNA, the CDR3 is TGTGCCAGCAGTCCCTGGGACAGGTTTAGCACAGATACGCAGTATTTT.